This T cell receptor beta chain was obtained from a study of blood T cells in healthy people across ages. Donors were systemically healthy Caucasian individuals from Russia aged roughly 6 to 100 years. At least 6 million PBMCs were isolated per sample. Extraction yielded at least 5.5 micrograms of total RNA per sample. The CDR3 has 16 residues. After removal of 0 bases from V and 3 bases from J, the junction contained 1 base not matched to a gene. Together with a sample-barcoded 5' primer, a J-beta primer mix was included in a second PCR lasting 7 to 11 cycles. A template-switch adaptor containing 12 random nucleotides labeled each cDNA molecule. TCRdb independently ran MiXCR on the 5' RACE reads; one entry per CDR3 protein. The table has around 710,000 distinct CDR3 sequences, 40% to 45% seen once. To note about this clonotype: A much larger clone is a single base away; this may be a read error.

The sequencing sample was made of blood. This rearrangement joins TRBV12-3 or TRBV12-4 to TRBJ2-5, with 13 bases matching TRBD2. The sequence derives from a woman aged 60-70 years in good health. Here the CDR3 DNA reads TGTGCCAGCAGTTTAGCAGGGACTAGCGGGAAAGAGACCCAGTACTTC. The encoded protein is CASSLAGTSGKETQYF.